The 4 T cell receptor beta chains presented below share a single source sample, sequenced in a study of blood T cell repertoires in COVID-19. Sequencing was performed with immunoSEQ multiplex PCR; in TCRdb, only in-frame clones are kept and a portion is missing. Of fewer than 250,000 clones in the sample, over 80% are singletons; the top ten hold around 6%. Sequenced input: peripheral blood. These receptors all come from a human donor in a cohort sampled during active COVID-19.

The J gene is TRBJ1-1, the V gene TRBV7-9; the D gene is possibly TRBD1 (5 bases). The V gene's germline CDR1 is SEHNR and CDR2 FQNEAQ (reference sequence). The CDR3 has 13 amino acids. V shed 1 base and J shed 8 bases, with 11 bases lying between them. The DNA of the CDR3 is TGTGCCAGCAGCTTAGAAGGGGTTCTCGAAGCTTTCTTT. Its protein product is CASSLEGVLEAFF.

The V call is TRBV19, the J call TRBJ2-7; 7 bases map to TRBD1. Germline CDR1 reads LNHDA; CDR2 reads SQIVND (reference sequence). With 7 bases clipped from V and 7 bases from J, the junction kept 13 bases outside the gene matches. This CDR3 region has 14 residues. CDR3 region: CASTSTDRYEEQYF. As DNA, the CDR3 is TGTGCCAGTACCTCAACGGACAGGTACGAAGAGCAGTACTTC.

The rearrangement joins TRBV6-2 or TRBV6-3 to TRBJ2-7; no clear D. The CDR3 has 14 residues. V lost 2 bases and J lost 2, with 10 bases in between. CDR1 is MNHEY and CDR2 is SVGEGT in the germline V gene. The CDR3 DNA sequence: TGTGCCAGCAGTTACCAGCTAGGAACCTACGAGCAGTACTTC. Its translation is CASSYQLGTYEQYF.

This sequence joins TRBV5-4 and TRBJ2-7; the match to TRBD2 covers 11 bases. The V segment lost 3 bases and the J segment 2 bases; nucleotides outside the gene matches: 7. This CDR3 contains 16 residues. CDR1 is SGHNT and CDR2 is YYREEE in the germline V gene (reference sequence). CDR3 region: CASSSGGLAAAYEQYF. Here the CDR3 DNA reads TGTGCCAGCAGCTCGGGGGGACTAGCGGCCGCCTACGAGCAGTACTTC.